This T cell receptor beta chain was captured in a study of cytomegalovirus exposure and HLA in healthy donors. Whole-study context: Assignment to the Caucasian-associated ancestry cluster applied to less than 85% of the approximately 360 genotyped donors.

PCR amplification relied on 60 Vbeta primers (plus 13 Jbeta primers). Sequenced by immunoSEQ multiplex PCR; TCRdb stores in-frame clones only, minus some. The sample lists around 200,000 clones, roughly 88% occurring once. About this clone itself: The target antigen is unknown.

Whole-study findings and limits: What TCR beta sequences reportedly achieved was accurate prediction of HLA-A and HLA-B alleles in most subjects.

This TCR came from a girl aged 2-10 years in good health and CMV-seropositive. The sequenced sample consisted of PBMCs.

This CDR3 reads CASSFRGFSTEAFF. CDR3 nucleotide sequence: TGTGCCAGCAGTTTCAGGGGCTTTAGCACTGAAGCTTTCTTT. The chain carries TRBV27 and TRBJ1-1; a weak D match, TRBD1 (6 bases). Germline values: CDR1 MNHEY, CDR2 SMNVEV (reference sequence). V lost 3 bases and J 4 bases, leaving 12 bases between the germline ends. This CDR3 region has 14 residues.